Each of the 16 T cell receptor beta chains below was sequenced from the same sample in a study of shared clonotypes between healthy human individuals. Profiled with immunoSEQ multiplex PCR; TCRdb holds only in-frame clones, not every one. The repertoire has about 480,000 clones, 75% to 80% of them found once; the top ten carry around an eighth. The specimen was PBMCs. All receptors derive from a woman in her thirties or forties in good health. Some clones in this sample may be carry-over from other donors' samples.

The chain has TRBV7-3 and TRBJ2-1, with D tentatively TRBD2 (6 bases). This CDR3 region has 14 residues. Germline V gene data show CDR1 as SGHTA and CDR2 as FQGTGA. V lost 3 bases, J lost 5 bases, and 11 bases lay in between. The CDR3, as DNA: TGTGCCAGCAGCTTCGACGGGACTCACAATGAGCAGTTCTTC. Its protein product is CASSFDGTHNEQFF.

This clone has only one observation. This could be a read error, since a much larger clone is one nucleotide away. This specimen includes other DNA sequences encoding the same CDR3. This chain connects TRBV14 to TRBJ2-7; D unclear. Trimming stripped 1 base from V and 0 bases from J, with 4 bases between. The CDR3 covers 13 residues. The germline V gene has CDR1 SGHDN and CDR2 FVKESK. The CDR3 DNA reads as TGTGCCAGCAGCCAAGGTAACTCCTACGAGCAGTACTTC. Translated, it gives CASSQGNSYEQYF.

The chain has TRBV28 and TRBJ1-4; unclear D gene. The V and J ends lost 11 bases and 5 bases respectively, with 12 bases between them. Germline CDR1 is MDHEN and CDR2 is SYDVKM. The CDR3 covers 12 residues. The CDR3 protein is CAGGSGNEKLFF. For the CDR3, the DNA is TGTGCCGGAGGCAGCGGCAATGAAAAACTGTTTTTT.

In its sample, this clone was seen once. The rearrangement joins TRBV6-1 to TRBJ1-2; the D gene is possibly TRBD1 (5 bases). Trimming shortened V by 2 bases and J by 8 bases, and 9 bases separated the two germline ends. Germline CDR1 is MNHNS and CDR2 is SASEGT. The CDR3 is 12 residues long. The CDR3 is CASSESRGGYTF. DNA of the CDR3: TGTGCCAGCAGTGAATCGAGGGGAGGCTACACCTTC.

This rearrangement joins TRBV9 to TRBJ2-7, with D perhaps TRBD1 or TRBD2 (6 bases each). Germline-derived CDR1 and CDR2 are SGDLS and YYNGEE. The length of the CDR3 is 15 residues. Between the trimmed V and J ends, which lost 3 bases and 2 bases, there was a span of 15 bases. The CDR3 reads CASSAGGGTPYEQYF. CDR3 nucleotides: TGTGCCAGCAGCGCAGGAGGGGGGACCCCCTACGAGCAGTACTTC.

The chain carries TRBV5-1 and TRBJ2-1, with 7 bases matching TRBD1. V lost 4 bases, J lost 2 bases, and 6 bases stayed unmatched. CDR3 length: 15 amino acids. Germline V gives CDR1 SGHRS, CDR2 YFSETQ. The CDR3 coding sequence is TGCGCCAGCAGCCACGGGCAGGGGGCCTACAATGAGCAGTTCTTC. Translated: CASSHGQGAYNEQFF.

A few counts support this clone. The chain carries TRBV9 and TRBJ2-3; D may be TRBD2 (6 bases). This CDR3 is built from 17 residues. V lost 4 bases and J lost 6, with 24 bases in between. The germline V gene encodes CDR1 SGDLS and CDR2 YYNGEE. Here the CDR3 reads CASSPGGSGQRSDTQYF. The CDR3 DNA sequence: TGTGCCAGCAGCCCCGGGGGTAGCGGCCAGAGGTCGGATACGCAGTATTTT.

In this sample, this clone turned up once. This chain links TRBV10-3 with TRBJ2-4; D remains ambiguous. The CDR3 extends over 14 amino acids. Germline V lookup: CDR1 ENHRY, CDR2 SYGVKD. V lost 4 bases and J 0 bases, leaving 7 bases between the germline ends. This chain's CDR3 is CAISVSLAKNIQYF. The CDR3 nucleotides read TGTGCCATCAGTGTTAGTCTAGCCAAAAACATTCAGTACTTC.

V usage is TRBV19 and J usage is TRBJ2-5; 11 positions match TRBD2. The CDR3 loop spans 16 amino acids. The germline CDR1 and CDR2 sequences are LNHDA and SQIVND (reference sequence). J gave up 1 base and V 3 bases, and 4 bases lay outside the gene matches. In DNA, the CDR3 is TGTGCCAGTAGTATGAGGGGACTAGCGGTCCAAGAGACCCAGTACTTC. The encoded protein is CASSMRGLAVQETQYF.

The sample holds a few counts of this clone. The V gene is TRBV9, the J gene TRBJ1-1; D gene ambiguous. Germline assignment: CDR1 SGDLS and CDR2 YYNGEE. The CDR3 totals 13 residues. The V end was cut by 0 bases, the J end by 4 bases, with 7 bases between. CDR3 DNA sequence: TGTGCCAGCAGCGTAGGGCCGCGCACTGAAGCTTTCTTT. It translates to CASSVGPRTEAFF. The full variable domain, rest sourced from reference TRBV9 and TRBJ1-1, is DSGVTQTPKHLITATGQRVTLRCSPRSGDLSVYWYQQSLDQGLQFLIQYYNGEERAKGNILERFSAQQFPDLHSELNLSSLELGDSALYFCASSVGPRTEAFFGQGTRLTVV.

The chain employs TRBV5-1 and TRBJ2-1; 7 nucleotides align to TRBD2. Germline V CDR1 and CDR2: SGHRS, YFSETQ. V lost 0 bases, J lost 0 bases, and 0 bases stayed unmatched. The CDR3 covers 15 residues. CDR3 bases: TGCGCCAGCAGCTTGGGGACTAGCTCCTACAATGAGCAGTTCTTC. This sequence encodes CASSLGTSSYNEQFF.

The chain links TRBV9 to TRBJ2-7, with 10 positions matching TRBD1. The CDR3 consists of 15 residues. Unmatched junction bases numbered 7, after V lost 3 bases and J lost 4 bases. Germline CDR1 reads SGDLS; CDR2 reads YYNGEE. Here the CDR3 reads CASSGGQGSLYEQYF. The CDR3 nucleotides read TGTGCCAGCAGCGGGGGACAGGGGAGCTTATACGAGCAGTACTTC.

This chain connects TRBV27 to TRBJ2-1; D not certain. Trimming shortened V by 5 bases and J by 7 bases, and 9 bases separated the two germline ends. CDR3 length: 12 amino acids. CDR1 and CDR2 (germline): MNHEY, SMNVEV (reference sequence). The CDR3 reads CASSTGWNEQFF. For the CDR3, the DNA is TGTGCCAGCAGTACCGGGTGGAATGAGCAGTTCTTC.

V is TRBV2 and J is TRBJ1-1; no firm D call. This CDR3 is built from 12 residues. Trimming left V 8 bases short and J 3 bases short, with 10 bases between. Per the germline V gene, CDR1 is SNHLY and CDR2 is FYNNEI. The CDR3 loop is CASLPGDTEAFF. The CDR3 DNA sequence: TGTGCCAGCCTACCCGGGGACACTGAAGCTTTCTTT.

This clone was found a few times. The rearrangement links TRBV6-1 to TRBJ2-7; possible D gene TRBD1, 5 bases. V was pared by 2 bases and J by 6 bases, with 14 bases between. Per the germline V gene, CDR1 is MNHNS and CDR2 is SASEGT. This CDR3 is 14 amino acids long. DNA for the CDR3: TGTGCCAGCAGTGAATTCAGCTACCAGGGCGAGCAGTACTTC. Translating it yields CASSEFSYQGEQYF.

CDR3 DNA: TGTGCCAGCTCACCTCTCCGGGGGACAGGGAATAATGAGCAGTTCTTC. Amino acids: CASSPLRGTGNNEQFF. The chain has TRBV18 and TRBJ2-1, with 9 nucleotides matching TRBD1. Per the germline V gene, CDR1 is KGHSH and CDR2 is LQKENI. With 3 bases clipped from V and 7 bases from J, the junction kept 10 bases outside the gene matches. This CDR3 spans 16 amino acids.